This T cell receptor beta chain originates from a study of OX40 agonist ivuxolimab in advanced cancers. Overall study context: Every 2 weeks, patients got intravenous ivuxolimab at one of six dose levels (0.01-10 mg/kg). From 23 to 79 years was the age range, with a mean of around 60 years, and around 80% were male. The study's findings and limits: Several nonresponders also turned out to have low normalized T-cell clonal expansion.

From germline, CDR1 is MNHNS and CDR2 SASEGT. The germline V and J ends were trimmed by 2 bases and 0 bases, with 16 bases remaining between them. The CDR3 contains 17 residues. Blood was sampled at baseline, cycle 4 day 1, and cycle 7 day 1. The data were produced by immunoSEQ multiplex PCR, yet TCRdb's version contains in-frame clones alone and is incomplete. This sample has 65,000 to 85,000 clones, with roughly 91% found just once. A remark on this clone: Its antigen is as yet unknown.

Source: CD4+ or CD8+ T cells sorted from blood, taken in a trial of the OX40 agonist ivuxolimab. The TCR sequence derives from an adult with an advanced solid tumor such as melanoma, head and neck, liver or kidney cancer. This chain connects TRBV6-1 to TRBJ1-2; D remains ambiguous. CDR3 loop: CASSELAHQVPNYGYTF. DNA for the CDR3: TGTGCCAGCAGTGAATTGGCCCATCAGGTTCCTAACTATGGCTACACCTTC.